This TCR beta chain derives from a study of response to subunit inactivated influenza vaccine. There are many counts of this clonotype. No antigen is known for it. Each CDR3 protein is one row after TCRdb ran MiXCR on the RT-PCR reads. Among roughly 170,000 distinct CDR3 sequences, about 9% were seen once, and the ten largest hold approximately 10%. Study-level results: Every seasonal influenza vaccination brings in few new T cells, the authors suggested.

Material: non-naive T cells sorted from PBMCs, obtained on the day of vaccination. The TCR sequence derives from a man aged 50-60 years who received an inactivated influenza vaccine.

The CDR3, as DNA: TGTGCCAGCAGTCCGCGCGAGACCCAGTACTTC. This sequence encodes CASSPRETQYF. This rearrangement joins TRBV12-3 or TRBV12-4 to TRBJ2-5; D gene uncertain. CDR3 length equals 11 residues. The V end was cut by 5 bases, the J end by 5 bases, with 6 bases between.